The present entry profiles one T cell receptor beta chain with its context. This sample was included in a study of T-cell reconstitution after alpha-beta-depleted transplantation in children. The V end was cut by 4 bases, the J end by 8 bases, with 15 bases between. There are 14 residues in the CDR3. Per germline, CDR1 LGHNA and CDR2 YNFKEQ. Preparation of the TCRbeta library used unique molecular identifiers. MiXCR, run by TCRdb on the PCR reads, gives a single entry per CDR3 protein. The sample lists about 22,000 distinct CDR3 sequences; approximately 10% were seen once. The sequence was obtained from a human donor who donated a stem cell graft to a child with chronic granulomatous disease. V is TRBV4-2 and J is TRBJ2-1; D gene uncertain. This specimen was PBMCs from the stem cell graft donor, taken from the stem cell graft. CDR3 DNA: TGTGCCAGCAGCCCCGGGCCCCAGTGCCATGAGCAGTTCTTC. It is translated as CASSPGPQCHEQFF.